This T cell receptor beta chain was sequenced for a study of T cell repertoires in cytomegalovirus infection (dated by TCRdb to the late 2010s). The study in broad terms: Donor HLA type was relevant to the analysis, because carriage of CMV infection together with the matching HLA type was indicated by public TCR beta signatures. Overall study outcomes, separate from this receptor: In both this cohort and an independent cohort of several hundred donors, the cumulative frequency of public TCR beta family members distinguished carriers of CMV infection plus the relevant HLA type. In the ex vivo response, HLA-C-restricted CMV-specific TCR beta clonotypes were dominant, and in two of eight donors the single most frequent clonotype came from this HLA-C-restricted group.

Sequencing relied on an Illumina HiSeq 1500. Through fastp at Q25 and MiXCR, TCRdb rebuilt clones from the public reads, retaining in-frame beta chains. Duplicate CDR3 protein sequences are folded into a single record with the most common DNA and genes. This sample comprises some 390,000 distinct CDR3 sequences, 15% to 20% of them detected only once. The top ten hold 8.5% to 10% of the sample. Via the germline V gene (reference sequence), CDR1 is SGHKS and CDR2 YYEKEE. Trimmed from V: 2 bases; trimmed from J: 1 base; junction bases lacking a gene match: 3. The CDR3 has 16 amino acids, counting the end cysteine and phenylalanine. The read is trimmed to its CDR3 DNA, 48 bases read in frame from base 1. This clonotype was counted at least ten times. It has no known antigen specificity. Within one base of it there is no much larger clone, and no base qualities were kept.

This clonotype was obtained from a human donor in good health (CMV status not recorded). Some clones in this sample may be carry-over from other donors' samples. This receptor chain uses TRBV5-5 and TRBJ2-3; the central 11 bases match TRBD1. Sequencing was carried out using PBMCs. The CDR3 sequence is CASSFGQGAGTDTQYF. The nucleotide sequence reads TGTGCCAGCAGCTTCGGACAGGGGGCTGGCACAGATACGCAGTATTTT.